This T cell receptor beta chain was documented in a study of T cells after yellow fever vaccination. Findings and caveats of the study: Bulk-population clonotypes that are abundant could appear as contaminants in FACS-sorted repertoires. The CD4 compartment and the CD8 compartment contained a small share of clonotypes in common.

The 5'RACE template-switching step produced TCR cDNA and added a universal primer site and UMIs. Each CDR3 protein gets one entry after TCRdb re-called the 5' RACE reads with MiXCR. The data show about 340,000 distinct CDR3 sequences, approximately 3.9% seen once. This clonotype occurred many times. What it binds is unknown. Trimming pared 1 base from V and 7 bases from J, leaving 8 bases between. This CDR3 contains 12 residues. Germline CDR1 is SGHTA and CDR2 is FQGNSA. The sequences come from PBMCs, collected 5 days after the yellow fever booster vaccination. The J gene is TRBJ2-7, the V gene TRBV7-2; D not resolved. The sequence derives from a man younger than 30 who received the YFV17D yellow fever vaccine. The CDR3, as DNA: TGTGCCAGCAGCTTAGTCCTTTGGGAGCAGTACTTC. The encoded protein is CASSLVLWEQYF.